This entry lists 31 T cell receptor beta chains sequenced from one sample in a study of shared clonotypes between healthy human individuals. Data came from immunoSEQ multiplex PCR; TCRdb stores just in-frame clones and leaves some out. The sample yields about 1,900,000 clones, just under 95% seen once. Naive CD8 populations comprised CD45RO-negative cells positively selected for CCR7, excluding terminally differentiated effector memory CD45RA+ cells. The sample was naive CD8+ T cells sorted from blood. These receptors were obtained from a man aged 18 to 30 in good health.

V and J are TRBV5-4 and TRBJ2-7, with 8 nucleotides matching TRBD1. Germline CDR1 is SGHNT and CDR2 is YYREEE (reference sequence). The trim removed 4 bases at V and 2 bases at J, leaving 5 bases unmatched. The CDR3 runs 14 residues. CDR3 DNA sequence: TGTGCCAGCAGCACCGGACAGGGTCCCTACGAGCAGTACTTC. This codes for CASSTGQGPYEQYF.

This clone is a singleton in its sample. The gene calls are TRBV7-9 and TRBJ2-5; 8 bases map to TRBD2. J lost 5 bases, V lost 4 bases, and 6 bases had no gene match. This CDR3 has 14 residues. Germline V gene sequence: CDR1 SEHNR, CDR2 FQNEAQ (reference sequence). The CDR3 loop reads CASSSGTRVETQYF. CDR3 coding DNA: TGTGCCAGCAGCTCCGGGACTAGGGTGGAGACCCAGTACTTC.

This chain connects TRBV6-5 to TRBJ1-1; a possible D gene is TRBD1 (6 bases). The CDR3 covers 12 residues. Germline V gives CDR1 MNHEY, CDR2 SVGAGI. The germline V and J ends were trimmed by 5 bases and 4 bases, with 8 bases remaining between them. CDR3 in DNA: TGTGCCAGCAGTCCGGACAGCACTGAAGCTTTCTTT. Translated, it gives CASSPDSTEAFF.

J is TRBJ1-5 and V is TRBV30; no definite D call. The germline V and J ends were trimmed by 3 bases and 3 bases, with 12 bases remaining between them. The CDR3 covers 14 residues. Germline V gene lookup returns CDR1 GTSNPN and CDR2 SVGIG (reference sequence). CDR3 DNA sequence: TGTGCCTGGAGGGCGGACGGATTCAATCAGCCCCAGCATTTT. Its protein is CAWRADGFNQPQHF.

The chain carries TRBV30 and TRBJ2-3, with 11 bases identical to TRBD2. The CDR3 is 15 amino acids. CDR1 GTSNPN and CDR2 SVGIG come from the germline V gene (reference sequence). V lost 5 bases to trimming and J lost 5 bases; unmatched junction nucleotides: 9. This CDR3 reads CAWGLAGGPVDTQYF. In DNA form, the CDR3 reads TGTGCCTGGGGGTTAGCGGGAGGGCCGGTAGATACGCAGTATTTT.

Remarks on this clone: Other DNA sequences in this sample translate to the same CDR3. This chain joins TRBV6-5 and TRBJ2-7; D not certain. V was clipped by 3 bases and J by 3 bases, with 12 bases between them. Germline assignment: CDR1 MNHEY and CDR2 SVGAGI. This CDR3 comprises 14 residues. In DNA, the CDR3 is TGTGCCAGCAGTTATTCACCTGGGTACTACGAGCAGTACTTC. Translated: CASSYSPGYYEQYF.

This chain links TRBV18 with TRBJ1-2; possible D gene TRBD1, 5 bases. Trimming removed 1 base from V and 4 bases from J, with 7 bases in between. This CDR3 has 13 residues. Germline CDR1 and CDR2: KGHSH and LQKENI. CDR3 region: CASSPRDVYGYTF. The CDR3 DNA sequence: TGTGCCAGCTCACCACGGGACGTCTATGGCTACACCTTC.

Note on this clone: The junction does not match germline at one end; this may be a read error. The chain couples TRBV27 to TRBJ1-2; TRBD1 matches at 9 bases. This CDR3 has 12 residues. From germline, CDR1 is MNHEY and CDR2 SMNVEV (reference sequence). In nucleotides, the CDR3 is TGTGCCAGCAGTTTCCTCGGACAGGGGAATATCTTC. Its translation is CASSFLGQGNIF.

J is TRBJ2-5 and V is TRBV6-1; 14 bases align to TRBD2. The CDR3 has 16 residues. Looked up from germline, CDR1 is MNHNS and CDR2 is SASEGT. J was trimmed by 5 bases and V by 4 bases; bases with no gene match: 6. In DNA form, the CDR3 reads TGTGCCAGCAGTGTGACTAGCGGGGGGGCCGGGGAGACCCAGTACTTC. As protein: CASSVTSGGAGETQYF.

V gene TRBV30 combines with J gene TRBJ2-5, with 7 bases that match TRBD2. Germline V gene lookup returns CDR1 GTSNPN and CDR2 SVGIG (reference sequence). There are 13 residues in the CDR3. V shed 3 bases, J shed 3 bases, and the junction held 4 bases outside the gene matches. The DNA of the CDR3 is TGTGCCTGGAGACCAGCGGGGAAAGAGACCCAGTACTTC. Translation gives CAWRPAGKETQYF.

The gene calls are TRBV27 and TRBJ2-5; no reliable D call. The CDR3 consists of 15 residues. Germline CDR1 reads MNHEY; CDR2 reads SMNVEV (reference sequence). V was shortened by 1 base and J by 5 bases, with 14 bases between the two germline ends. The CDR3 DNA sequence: TGTGCCAGCAGTTTATTGGGCACAGCTGGGGAGACCCAGTACTTC. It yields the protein CASSLLGTAGETQYF.

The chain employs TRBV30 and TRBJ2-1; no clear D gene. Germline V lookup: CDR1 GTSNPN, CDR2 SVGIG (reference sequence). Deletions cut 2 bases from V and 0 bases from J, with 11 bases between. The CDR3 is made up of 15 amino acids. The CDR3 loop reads CAWSWESSSYNEQFF. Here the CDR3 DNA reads TGTGCCTGGAGTTGGGAATCGAGCTCCTACAATGAGCAGTTCTTC.

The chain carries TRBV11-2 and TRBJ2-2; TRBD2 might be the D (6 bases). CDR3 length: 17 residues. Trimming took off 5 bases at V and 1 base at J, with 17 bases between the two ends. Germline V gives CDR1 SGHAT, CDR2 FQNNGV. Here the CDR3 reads CASSPTRDRGNTGELFF. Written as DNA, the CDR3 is TGTGCCAGCAGCCCTACGCGGGACCGCGGGAACACCGGGGAGCTGTTTTTT.

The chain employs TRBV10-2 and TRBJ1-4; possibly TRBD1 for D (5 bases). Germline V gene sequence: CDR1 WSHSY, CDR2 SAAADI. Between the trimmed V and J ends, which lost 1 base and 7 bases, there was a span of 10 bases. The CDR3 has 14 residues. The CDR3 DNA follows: TGCGCCAGCAGTGAGTGGGCCGGGGGTGAAAAACTGTTTTTT. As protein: CASSEWAGGEKLFF.

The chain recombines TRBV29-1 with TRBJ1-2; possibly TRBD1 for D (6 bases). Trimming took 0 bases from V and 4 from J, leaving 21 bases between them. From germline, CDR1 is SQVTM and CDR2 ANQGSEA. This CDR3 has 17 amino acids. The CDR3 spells CSVEDRAGDQKGYGYTF. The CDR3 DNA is TGCAGCGTTGAAGATAGGGCAGGGGATCAAAAGGGCTATGGCTACACCTTC. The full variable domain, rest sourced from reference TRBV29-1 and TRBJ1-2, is SAVISQKPSRDICQRGTSLTIQCQVDSQVTMMFWYRQQPGQSLTLIATANQGSEATYESGFVIDKFPISRPNLTFSTLTVSNMSPEDSSIYLCSVEDRAGDQKGYGYTFGSGTRLTVV.

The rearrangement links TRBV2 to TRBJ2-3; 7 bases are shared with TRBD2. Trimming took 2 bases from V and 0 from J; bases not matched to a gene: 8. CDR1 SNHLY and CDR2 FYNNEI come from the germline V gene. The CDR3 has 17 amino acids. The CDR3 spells CASSESIAGTSTDTQYF. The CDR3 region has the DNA TGTGCCAGCAGTGAATCGATAGCGGGTACTAGCACAGATACGCAGTATTTT.

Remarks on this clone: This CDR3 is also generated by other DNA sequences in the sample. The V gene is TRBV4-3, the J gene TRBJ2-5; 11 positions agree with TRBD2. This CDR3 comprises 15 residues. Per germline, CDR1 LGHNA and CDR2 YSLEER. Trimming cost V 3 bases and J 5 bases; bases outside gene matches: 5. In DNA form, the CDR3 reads TGCGCCAGCAGCCAGATACTAGCGGGAGCGGAGACCCAGTACTTC. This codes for CASSQILAGAETQYF.

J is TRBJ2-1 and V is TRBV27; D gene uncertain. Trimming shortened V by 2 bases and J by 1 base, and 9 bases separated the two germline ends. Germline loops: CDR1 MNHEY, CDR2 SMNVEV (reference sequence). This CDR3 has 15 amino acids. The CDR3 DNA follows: TGTGCCAGCAGTTTACTCGGCTATTCCTACAATGAGCAGTTCTTC. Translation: CASSLLGYSYNEQFF.

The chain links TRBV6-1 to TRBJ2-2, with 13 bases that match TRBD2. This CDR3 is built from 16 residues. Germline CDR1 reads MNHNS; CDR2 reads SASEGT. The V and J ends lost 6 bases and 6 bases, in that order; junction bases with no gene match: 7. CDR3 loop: CASSELAGGESGELFF. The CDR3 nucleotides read TGTGCCAGCAGCGAACTAGCGGGAGGGGAGTCCGGGGAGCTGTTTTTT.

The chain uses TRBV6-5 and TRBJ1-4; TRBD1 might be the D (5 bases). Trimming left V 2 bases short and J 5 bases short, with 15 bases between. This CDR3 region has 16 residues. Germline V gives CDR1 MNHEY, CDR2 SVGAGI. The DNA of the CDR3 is TGTGCCAGCAGTTACGAATGGGGGGACCCGAATGAAAAACTGTTTTTT. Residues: CASSYEWGDPNEKLFF.

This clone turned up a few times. The CDR3 sequence is CASSPDGLNTEAFF. CDR3 in DNA: TGCGCCAGCAGCCCGGACGGTTTGAACACTGAAGCTTTCTTT. This rearrangement joins TRBV4-3 to TRBJ1-1, with unresolved D. Germline CDR1 reads LGHNA; CDR2 reads YSLEER. V gave up 4 bases and J gave up 0 bases, with 9 bases separating them. The CDR3 has 14 amino acids.

CDR3 sequence: CARQGLFGYTF. In DNA form, the CDR3 reads TGTGCCAGACAGGGTTTGTTTGGCTACACCTTC. The chain recombines TRBV2 with TRBJ1-2; possible D gene TRBD1, 6 bases. Trimming shortened V by 9 bases and J by 7 bases, and 12 bases separated the two germline ends. This CDR3 contains 11 residues. The germline V gene has CDR1 SNHLY and CDR2 FYNNEI. Full variable domain (outside the CDR3, taken from reference TRBV2 and TRBJ1-2): EPEVTQTPSHQVTQMGQEVILRCVPISNHLYFYWYRQILGQKVEFLVSFYNNEISEKSEIFDDQFSVERPDGSNFTLKIRSTKLEDSAMYFCARQGLFGYTFGSGTRLTVV.

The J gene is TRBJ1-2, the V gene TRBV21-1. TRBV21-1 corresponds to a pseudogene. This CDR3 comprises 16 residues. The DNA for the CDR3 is TGTGCCAGCAGCAATGCTGTTACAGGGAGGAACTATGGCTACACCTTC. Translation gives CASSNAVTGRNYGYTF.

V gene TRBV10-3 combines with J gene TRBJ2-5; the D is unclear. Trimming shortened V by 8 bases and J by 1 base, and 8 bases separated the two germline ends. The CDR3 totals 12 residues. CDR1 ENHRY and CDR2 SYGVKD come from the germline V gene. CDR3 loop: CAIRVSQETQYF. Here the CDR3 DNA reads TGTGCCATCCGAGTTTCCCAAGAGACCCAGTACTTC.

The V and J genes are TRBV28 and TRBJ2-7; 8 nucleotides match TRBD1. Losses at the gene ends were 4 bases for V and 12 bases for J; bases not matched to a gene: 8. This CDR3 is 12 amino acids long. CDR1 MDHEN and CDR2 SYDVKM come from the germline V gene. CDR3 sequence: CASSSQGAVGYF. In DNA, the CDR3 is TGTGCCAGCAGTTCCCAGGGGGCGGTTGGGTACTTC.

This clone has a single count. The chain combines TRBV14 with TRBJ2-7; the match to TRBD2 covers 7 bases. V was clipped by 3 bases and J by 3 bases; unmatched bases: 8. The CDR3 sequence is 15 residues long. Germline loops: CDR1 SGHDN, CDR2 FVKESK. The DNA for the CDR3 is TGTGCCAGCAGCCACCCCAACCGGGGGGTCTACGAGCAGTACTTC. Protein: CASSHPNRGVYEQYF.

CDR3 in DNA: TGTGCCAGCAGCCTACAGAATAACTATGGCTACACCTTC. Protein: CASSLQNNYGYTF. The rearrangement uses TRBV4-2 and TRBJ1-2; D ambiguous. Trimming cost V 4 bases and J 1 base, with 7 bases left between them. Germline values: CDR1 LGHNA, CDR2 YNFKEQ. This CDR3 contains 13 residues.

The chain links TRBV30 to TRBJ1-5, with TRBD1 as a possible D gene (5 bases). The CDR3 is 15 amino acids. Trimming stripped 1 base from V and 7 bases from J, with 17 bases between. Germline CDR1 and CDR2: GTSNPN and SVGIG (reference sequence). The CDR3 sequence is CAWSAPPGGGQPQHF. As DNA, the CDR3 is TGTGCCTGGAGTGCTCCCCCGGGGGGAGGGCAGCCCCAGCATTTT.

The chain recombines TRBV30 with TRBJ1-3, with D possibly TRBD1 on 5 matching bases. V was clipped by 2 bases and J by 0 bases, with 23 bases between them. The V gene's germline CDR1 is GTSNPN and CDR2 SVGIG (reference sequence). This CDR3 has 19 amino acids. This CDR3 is CAWSKQSGTSWGSGNTIYF. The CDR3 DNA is TGTGCCTGGAGTAAGCAATCGGGGACCTCTTGGGGCTCTGGAAACACCATATATTTT. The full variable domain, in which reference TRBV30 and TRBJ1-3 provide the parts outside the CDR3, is SQTIHQWPATLVQPVGSPLSLECTVEGTSNPNLYWYRQAAGRGLQLLFYSVGIGQISSEVPQNLSASRPQDRQFILSSKKLLLSDSGFYLCAWSKQSGTSWGSGNTIYFGEGSWLTVV.

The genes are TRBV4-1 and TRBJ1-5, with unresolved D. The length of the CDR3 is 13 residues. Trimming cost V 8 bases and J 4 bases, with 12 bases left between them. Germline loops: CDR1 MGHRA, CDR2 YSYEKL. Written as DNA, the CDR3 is TGCGCCAGCTCTAACACCATGAATCAGCCCCAGCATTTT. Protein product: CASSNTMNQPQHF.

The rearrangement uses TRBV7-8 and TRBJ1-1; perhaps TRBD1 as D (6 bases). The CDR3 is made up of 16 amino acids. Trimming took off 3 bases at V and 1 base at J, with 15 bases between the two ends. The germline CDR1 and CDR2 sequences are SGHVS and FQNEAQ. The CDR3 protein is CASSFEPQGRNTEAFF. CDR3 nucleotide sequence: TGTGCCAGCAGCTTCGAACCGCAGGGGAGGAACACTGAAGCTTTCTTT.